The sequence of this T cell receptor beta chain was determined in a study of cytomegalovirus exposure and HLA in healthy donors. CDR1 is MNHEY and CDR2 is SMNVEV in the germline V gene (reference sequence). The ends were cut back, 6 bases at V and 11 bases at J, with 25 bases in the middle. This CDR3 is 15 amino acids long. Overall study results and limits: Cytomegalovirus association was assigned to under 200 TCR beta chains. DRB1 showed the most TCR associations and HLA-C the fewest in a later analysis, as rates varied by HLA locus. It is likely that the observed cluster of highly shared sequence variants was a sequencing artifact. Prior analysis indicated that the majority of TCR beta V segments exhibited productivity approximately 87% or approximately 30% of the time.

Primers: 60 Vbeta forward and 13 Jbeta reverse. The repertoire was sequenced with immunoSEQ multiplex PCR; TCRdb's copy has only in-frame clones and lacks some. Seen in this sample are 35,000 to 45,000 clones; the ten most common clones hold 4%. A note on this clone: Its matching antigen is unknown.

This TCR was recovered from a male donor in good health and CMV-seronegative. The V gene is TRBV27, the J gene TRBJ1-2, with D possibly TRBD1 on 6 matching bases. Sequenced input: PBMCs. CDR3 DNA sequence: TGTGCCAGCAGGTCCTCGGGGACACTATTTCATTGGTACACCTTC. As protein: CASRSSGTLFHWYTF.